Each of the 16 T cell receptor beta chains below was sequenced from the same sample in a study of blood T cells in healthy people across ages. Next came a second PCR, run for about 6 to 12 cycles, which used a sample-barcoded 5' primer along with a J-beta primer mix. Via MiXCR, TCRdb re-called the 5' RACE reads, giving one row per CDR3 protein. The repertoire includes 600,000 or so distinct CDR3 sequences, under 25% of them detected once, and about 3.6% sits in the top ten. The sequenced sample consisted of blood. The receptors were sampled from a man aged 65 to 85 in good health.

Many counts were recorded for this clonotype. The rearrangement links TRBV12-3 or TRBV12-4 to TRBJ2-5; D is tentatively TRBD1 or TRBD2 (5 bases each). The CDR3 runs 15 residues. The V end was cut by 6 bases, the J end by 4 bases, with 18 bases between. This chain's CDR3 is CASRPRDTGTETQYF. The CDR3 coding sequence is TGTGCCAGCAGACCGCGAGATACCGGGACAGAGACCCAGTACTTC.

The V call is TRBV29-1, the J call TRBJ2-4; D unresolved. Per the germline V gene, CDR1 is SQVTM and CDR2 is ANQGSEA. The V end lost 7 bases, the J end lost 7 bases, and 14 bases lay between the germline ends. The CDR3 is 12 residues long. CDR3 sequence reads: CSATTMGNIQYF. CDR3 coding DNA: TGCAGCGCCACTACGATGGGGAACATTCAGTACTTC.

This clonotype showed up many times. The V gene is TRBV29-1, the J gene TRBJ2-1, with D possibly matching TRBD2 (6 bases). Trimming pared 0 bases from V and 1 base from J, leaving 13 bases between. The germline V gene encodes CDR1 SQVTM and CDR2 ANQGSEA. The CDR3 sequence is 16 residues long. The CDR3 protein is CSVEEMSSGSYNEQFF. The CDR3 region has the DNA TGCAGCGTTGAAGAGATGAGTAGCGGTTCCTACAATGAGCAGTTCTTC.

V and J are TRBV20-1 and TRBJ2-3; 7 bases align to TRBD2. Germline CDR1 DFQATT, CDR2 SNEGSKA (reference sequence). The CDR3 sequence is 16 residues long. V was clipped by 0 bases and J by 0 bases; unmatched bases: 6. The CDR3 loop is CSARDLGAGSTDTQYF. Written as DNA, the CDR3 is TGCAGTGCTAGAGATCTTGGAGCGGGGAGCACAGATACGCAGTATTTT.

This clonotype was picked up a small number of times. This chain uses TRBV12-3 or TRBV12-4 with TRBJ1-4; the D gene is possibly TRBD1 (6 bases). V shed 4 bases and J shed 5 bases, with 11 bases lying between them. The CDR3 has 14 residues. CDR3 region: CASSSNRENEKLFF. DNA of the CDR3: TGTGCCAGCAGTTCTAACAGGGAGAATGAAAAACTGTTTTTT.

The J gene is TRBJ2-1, the V gene TRBV20-1; 8 bases are shared with TRBD2. Trimming cost V 1 base and J 1 base; bases outside gene matches: 12. This CDR3 comprises 18 residues. Germline CDR1 is DFQATT and CDR2 is SNEGSKA (reference sequence). The CDR3 DNA reads TGCAGTGCTAGAGCGGCAGCGGGAGAGCAGGGATCCTACAATGAGCAGTTCTTC. This codes for CSARAAAGEQGSYNEQFF.

The chain couples TRBV12-3 or TRBV12-4 to TRBJ2-1; the D gene is possibly TRBD1 (6 bases). Trimming took off 5 bases at V and 3 bases at J, with 14 bases between the two ends. This CDR3 region has 15 residues. The CDR3 sequence is CASSLGVQGYNEQFF. The CDR3 DNA reads as TGTGCCAGCAGTCTCGGGGTACAGGGCTACAATGAGCAGTTCTTC.

This clonotype was observed many times. The gene calls are TRBV29-1 and TRBJ2-5; maybe TRBD2 (6 bases). In germline, CDR1 is SQVTM, CDR2 ANQGSEA. V lost 7 bases and J 1 base, leaving 19 bases between the germline ends. The CDR3 has 15 amino acids. The CDR3 DNA is TGCAGCGCCGGGGGAGGTTTTGTAGGCCAAGAGACCCAGTACTTC. Translation gives CSAGGGFVGQETQYF.

This clonotype was seen only a few times. This chain joins TRBV5-1 and TRBJ2-5, with 13 positions matching TRBD2. Per germline, CDR1 SGHRS and CDR2 YFSETQ. The CDR3 is 16 amino acids. The junction had 6 bases not matched to a gene; V was cut back by 3 bases and J by 4 bases. The CDR3 DNA is TGCGCCAGCAGCTCACAAGGACTAGCGGGAGTAGAGACCCAGTACTTC. Its protein is CASSSQGLAGVETQYF.

This clonotype was observed a handful of times. This rearrangement joins TRBV12-3 or TRBV12-4 to TRBJ2-1; 9 nucleotides align to TRBD1. This CDR3 is built from 15 residues. V gave up 6 bases and J gave up 2 bases; unmatched junction bases: 5. The CDR3 reads CASSRDRATYNEQFF. The CDR3, as DNA: TGTGCCAGCAGCAGGGACAGGGCAACCTACAATGAGCAGTTCTTC.

The chain has TRBV6-6 and TRBJ2-3, with D hard to call. Per germline, CDR1 MNHNY and CDR2 SVGAGI (reference sequence). V lost 2 bases and J lost 0, with 6 bases in between. The CDR3 is made up of 14 amino acids. The CDR3 loop reads CASSYVDSTDTQYF. The CDR3 nucleotides read TGTGCCAGCAGTTACGTCGACAGCACAGATACGCAGTATTTT.

In regard to this clonotype: The conserved closing phenylalanine or tryptophan is absent in this CDR3, likely reflecting a read error. The chain links TRBV6-5 to TRBJ2-4; possibly TRBD1 or TRBD2 for D (6 bases each). Germline CDR1 is MNHEY and CDR2 is SVGAGI. The V gene lost 5 bases and the J gene lost 5 bases, with 13 bases spanning the gap. This CDR3 is built from 14 residues. The chain's CDR3 is CASSIGGLENIQYY. The CDR3 DNA follows: TGTGCCAGCAGTATAGGGGGGCTCGAAAACATTCAGTACTAC.

The chain uses TRBV5-1 and TRBJ1-6; maybe TRBD1 (6 bases). The CDR3 sequence is 16 residues long. Germline V lookup: CDR1 SGHRS, CDR2 YFSETQ. The V and J ends lost 4 bases and 8 bases respectively, with 19 bases between them. DNA of the CDR3: TGCGCCAGCAGCGCCTCCGGGGGGGCCTCTCATTCACCCCTCCACTTT. Its translation: CASSASGGASHSPLHF.

J is TRBJ2-1 and V is TRBV6-1, with 7 bases that match TRBD1. Germline V gives CDR1 MNHNS, CDR2 SASEGT. This CDR3 contains 15 residues. The trim removed 0 bases at V and 10 bases at J, leaving 9 bases unmatched. CDR3 in DNA: TGTGCCAGCAGTGAAGCTTACAGACAGGGTGAAGAGCAGTTCTTC. Translating it yields CASSEAYRQGEEQFF.

The chain is built from TRBV6-2 or TRBV6-3 and TRBJ2-1, with a possible D match to TRBD2 (6 bases). CDR1 and CDR2 (germline): MNHEY, SVGEGT. The ends were cut back, 7 bases at V and 0 bases at J, with 16 bases in the middle. The CDR3 loop spans 16 amino acids. CDR3 region: CASKDPGGSSYNEQFF. CDR3 DNA sequence: TGTGCCAGCAAAGACCCTGGAGGGAGCTCCTACAATGAGCAGTTCTTC.

This sequence joins TRBV20-1 and TRBJ2-3, with D tentatively TRBD2 (6 bases). Trimming took off 5 bases at V and 5 bases at J, with 20 bases between the two ends. This CDR3 is built from 15 residues. Germline lookup yields CDR1 DFQATT and CDR2 SNEGSKA (reference sequence). Written as DNA, the CDR3 is TGCAGTGCTCAGGGTGCCCCGGGAGTCGGAGATACGCAGTATTTT. Its protein product is CSAQGAPGVGDTQYF.